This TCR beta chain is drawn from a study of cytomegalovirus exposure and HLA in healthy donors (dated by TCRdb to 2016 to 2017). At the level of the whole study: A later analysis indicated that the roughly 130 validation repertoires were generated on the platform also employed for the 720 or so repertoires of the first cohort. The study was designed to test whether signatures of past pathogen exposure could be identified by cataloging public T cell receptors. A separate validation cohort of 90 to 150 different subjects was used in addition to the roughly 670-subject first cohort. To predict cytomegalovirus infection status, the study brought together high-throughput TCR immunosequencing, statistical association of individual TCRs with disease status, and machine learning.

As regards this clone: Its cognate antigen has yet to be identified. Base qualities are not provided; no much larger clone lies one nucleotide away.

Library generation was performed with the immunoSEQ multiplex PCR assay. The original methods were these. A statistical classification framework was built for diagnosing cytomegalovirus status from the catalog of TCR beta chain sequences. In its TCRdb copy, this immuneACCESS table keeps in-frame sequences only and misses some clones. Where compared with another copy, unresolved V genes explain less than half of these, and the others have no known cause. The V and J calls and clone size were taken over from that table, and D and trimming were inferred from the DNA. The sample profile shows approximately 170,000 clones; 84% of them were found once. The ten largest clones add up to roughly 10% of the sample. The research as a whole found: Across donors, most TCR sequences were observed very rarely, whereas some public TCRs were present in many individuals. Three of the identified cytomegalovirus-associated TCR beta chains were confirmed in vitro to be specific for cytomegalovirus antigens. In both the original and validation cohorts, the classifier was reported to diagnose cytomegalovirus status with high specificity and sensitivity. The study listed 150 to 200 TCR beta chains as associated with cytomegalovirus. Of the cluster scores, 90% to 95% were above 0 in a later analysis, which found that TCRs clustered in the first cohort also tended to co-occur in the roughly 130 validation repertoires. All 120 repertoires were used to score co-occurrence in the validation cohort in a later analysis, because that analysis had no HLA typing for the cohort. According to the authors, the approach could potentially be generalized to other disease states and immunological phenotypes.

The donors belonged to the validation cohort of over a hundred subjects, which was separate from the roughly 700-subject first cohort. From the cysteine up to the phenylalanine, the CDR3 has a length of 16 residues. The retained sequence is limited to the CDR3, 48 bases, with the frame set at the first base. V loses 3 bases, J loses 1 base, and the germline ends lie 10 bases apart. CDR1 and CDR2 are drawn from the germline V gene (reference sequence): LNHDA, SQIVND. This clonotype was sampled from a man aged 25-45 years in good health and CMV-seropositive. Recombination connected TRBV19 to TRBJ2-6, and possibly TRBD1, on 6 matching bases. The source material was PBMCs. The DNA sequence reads TGTGCCAGTAGTATTTCCGGGACATCTGGGGCCAACGTCCTGACTTTC. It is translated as CASSISGTSGANVLTF.